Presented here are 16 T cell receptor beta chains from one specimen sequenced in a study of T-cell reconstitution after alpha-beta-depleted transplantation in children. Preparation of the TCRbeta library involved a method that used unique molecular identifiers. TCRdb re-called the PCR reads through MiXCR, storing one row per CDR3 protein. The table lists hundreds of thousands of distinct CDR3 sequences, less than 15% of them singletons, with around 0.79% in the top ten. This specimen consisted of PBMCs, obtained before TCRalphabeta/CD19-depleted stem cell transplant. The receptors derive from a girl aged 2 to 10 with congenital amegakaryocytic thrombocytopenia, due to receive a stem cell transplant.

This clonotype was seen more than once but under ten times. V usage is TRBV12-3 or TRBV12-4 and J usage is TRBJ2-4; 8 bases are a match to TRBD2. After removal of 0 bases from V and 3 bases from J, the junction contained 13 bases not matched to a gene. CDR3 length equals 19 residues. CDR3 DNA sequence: TGTGCCAGCAGTTTAGCCCAGCGGGAGAAGGAGAGGGGCAAAAACATTCAGTACTTC. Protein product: CASSLAQREKERGKNIQYF.

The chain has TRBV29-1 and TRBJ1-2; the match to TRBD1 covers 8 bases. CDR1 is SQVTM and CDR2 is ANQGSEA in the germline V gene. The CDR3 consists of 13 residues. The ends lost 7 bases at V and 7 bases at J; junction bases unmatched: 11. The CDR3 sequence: CSAHGTGACGYTF. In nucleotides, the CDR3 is TGCAGCGCCCACGGGACAGGAGCATGTGGCTACACCTTC.

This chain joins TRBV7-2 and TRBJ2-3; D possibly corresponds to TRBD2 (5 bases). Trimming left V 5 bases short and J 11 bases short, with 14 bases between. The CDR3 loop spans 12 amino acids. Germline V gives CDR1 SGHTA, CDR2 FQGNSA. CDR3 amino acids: CASSAGSVKQYF. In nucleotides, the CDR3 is TGTGCCAGCAGCGCGGGTTCGGTAAAGCAGTATTTT.

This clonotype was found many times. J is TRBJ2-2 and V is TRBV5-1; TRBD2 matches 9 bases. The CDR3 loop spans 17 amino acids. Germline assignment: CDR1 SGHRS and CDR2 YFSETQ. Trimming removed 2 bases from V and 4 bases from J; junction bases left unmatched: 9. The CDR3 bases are TGCGCCAGCAGCTTTATGTTAGCGGGAGCGGCCACCGGGGAGCTGTTTTTT. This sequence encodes CASSFMLAGAATGELFF.

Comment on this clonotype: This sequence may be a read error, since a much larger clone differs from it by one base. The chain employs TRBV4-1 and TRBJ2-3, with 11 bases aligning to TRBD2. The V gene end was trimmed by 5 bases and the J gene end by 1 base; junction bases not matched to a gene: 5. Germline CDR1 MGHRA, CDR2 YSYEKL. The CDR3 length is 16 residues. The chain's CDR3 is CASSLAGGWGTDTQYF. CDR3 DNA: TGCGCCAGCAGCTTAGCGGGAGGGTGGGGCACAGATACGCAGTATTTT.

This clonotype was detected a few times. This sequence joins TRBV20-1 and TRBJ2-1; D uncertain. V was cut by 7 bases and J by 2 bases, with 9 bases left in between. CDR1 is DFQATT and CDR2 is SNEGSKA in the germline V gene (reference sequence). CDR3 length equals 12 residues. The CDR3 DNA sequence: TGCAGTGTATCTAGAGCCTACAATGAGCAGTTCTTC. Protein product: CSVSRAYNEQFF.

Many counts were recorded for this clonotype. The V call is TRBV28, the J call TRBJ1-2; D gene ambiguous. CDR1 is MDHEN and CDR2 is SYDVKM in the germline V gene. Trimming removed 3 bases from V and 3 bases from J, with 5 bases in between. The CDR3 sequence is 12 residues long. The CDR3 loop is CASSLVHYGYTF. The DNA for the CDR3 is TGTGCCAGCAGTTTGGTTCACTATGGCTACACCTTC.

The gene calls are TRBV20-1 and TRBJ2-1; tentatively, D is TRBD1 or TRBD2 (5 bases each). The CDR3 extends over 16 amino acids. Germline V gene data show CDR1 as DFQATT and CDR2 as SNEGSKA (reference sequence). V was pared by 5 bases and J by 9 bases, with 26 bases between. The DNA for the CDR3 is TGCAGTGCTGATTTCAGGGCTCCCGGGACCCCACGTGAGCAGTTCTTC. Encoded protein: CSADFRAPGTPREQFF.

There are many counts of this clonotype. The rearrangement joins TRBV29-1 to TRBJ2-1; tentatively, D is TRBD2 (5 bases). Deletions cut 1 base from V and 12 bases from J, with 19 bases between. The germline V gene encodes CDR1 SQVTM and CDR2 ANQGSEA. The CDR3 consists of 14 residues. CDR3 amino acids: CSVEAQVRGKGQFF. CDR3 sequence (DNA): TGCAGCGTTGAAGCCCAGGTTCGAGGGAAGGGGCAGTTCTTC.

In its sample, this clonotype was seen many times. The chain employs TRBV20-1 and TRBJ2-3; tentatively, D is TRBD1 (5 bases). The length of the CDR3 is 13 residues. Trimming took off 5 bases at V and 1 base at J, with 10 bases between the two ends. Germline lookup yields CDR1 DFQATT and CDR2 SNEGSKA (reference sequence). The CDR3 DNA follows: TGCAGTGCTCCAGGGAAGGGCACAGATACGCAGTATTTT. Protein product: CSAPGKGTDTQYF.

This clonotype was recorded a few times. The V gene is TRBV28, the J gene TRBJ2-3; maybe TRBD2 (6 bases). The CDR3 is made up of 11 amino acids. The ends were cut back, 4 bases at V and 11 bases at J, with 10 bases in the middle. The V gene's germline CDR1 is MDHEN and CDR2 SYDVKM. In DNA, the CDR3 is TGTGCCAGCAGTTCCTCCGGGGGGCAGTATTTT. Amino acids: CASSSSGGQYF.

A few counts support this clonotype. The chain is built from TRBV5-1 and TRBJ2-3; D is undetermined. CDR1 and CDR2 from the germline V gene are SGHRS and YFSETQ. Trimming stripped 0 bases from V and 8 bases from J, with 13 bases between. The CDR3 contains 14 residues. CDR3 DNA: TGCGCCAGCAGCTTGGCGCGCCTCATTCCTACGCAGTATTTT. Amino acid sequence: CASSLARLIPTQYF.

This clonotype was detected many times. This CDR3 is CASSSGDSSDTQYF. The CDR3 region has the DNA TGTGCCAGCAGTTCCGGGGACTCCTCAGATACGCAGTATTTT. The V call is TRBV12-3 or TRBV12-4, the J call TRBJ2-3; maybe TRBD2 (6 bases). The CDR3 has 14 amino acids. V shed 4 bases and J shed 4 bases, with 12 bases lying between them.

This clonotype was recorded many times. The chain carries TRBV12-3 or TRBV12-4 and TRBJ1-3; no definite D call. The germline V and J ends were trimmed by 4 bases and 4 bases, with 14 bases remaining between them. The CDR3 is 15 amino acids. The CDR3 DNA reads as TGTGCCAGCAGTTCCCTCTCCATACAAGGAAACACCATATATTTT. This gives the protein CASSSLSIQGNTIYF.

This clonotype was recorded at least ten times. The CDR3 coding sequence is TGTGCCAGCAGGGCTAGCGGAGCCAATGAGCAGTTCTTC. Translation: CASRASGANEQFF. This chain uses TRBV12-3 or TRBV12-4 with TRBJ2-1; 7 bases agree with TRBD2. Trimming at V came to 6 bases and at J to 6 bases, leaving 5 bases not matched to a gene. The CDR3 runs to 13 residues.

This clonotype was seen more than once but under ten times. Here the CDR3 reads CASRRRGGEETQYF. CDR3 DNA sequence: TGTGCCAGCAGACGGAGAGGGGGGGAAGAGACCCAGTACTTC. The V call is TRBV2, the J call TRBJ2-5, with D maybe TRBD2 (7 bases). CDR3 size: 14 residues. The germline gives CDR1 SNHLY, CDR2 FYNNEI. Trimming pared 6 bases from V and 3 bases from J, leaving 14 bases between. Full variable domain (outside the CDR3, taken from reference TRBV2 and TRBJ2-5): EPEVTQTPSHQVTQMGQEVILRCVPISNHLYFYWYRQILGQKVEFLVSFYNNEISEKSEIFDDQFSVERPDGSNFTLKIRSTKLEDSAMYFCASRRRGGEETQYFGPGTRLLVL.